This T cell receptor beta chain stems from a study of shared clonotypes between healthy human individuals. General study points: Larger richness was generally estimated for naive than memory subsets.

The germline V and J ends were trimmed by 5 bases and 1 base, with 17 bases remaining between them. The CDR3 runs to 17 residues. Germline V gene lookup returns CDR1 SEHNR and CDR2 FQNEAQ (reference sequence). This clone was detected once. Its antigen remains unknown. The naive CD8 subset, CD45RO-negative cells positively selected for CCR7, excluded terminally differentiated effector memory CD45RA+ cells. Sequencing used immunoSEQ multiplex PCR; TCRdb keeps in-frame clones, though not all of them. Among over 800,000 clones listed, 90% to 95% were seen once. The TCR was taken from a man aged 25-45 years in good health. Sequencing input: naive CD8+ T cells sorted from blood. The chain couples TRBV7-9 to TRBJ2-2; D unclear. The CDR3 nucleotides read TGTGCCAGCAGCCACTCGGTCGTGGGCCTGAACACCGGGGAGCTGTTTTTT. Protein sequence: CASSHSVVGLNTGELFF.